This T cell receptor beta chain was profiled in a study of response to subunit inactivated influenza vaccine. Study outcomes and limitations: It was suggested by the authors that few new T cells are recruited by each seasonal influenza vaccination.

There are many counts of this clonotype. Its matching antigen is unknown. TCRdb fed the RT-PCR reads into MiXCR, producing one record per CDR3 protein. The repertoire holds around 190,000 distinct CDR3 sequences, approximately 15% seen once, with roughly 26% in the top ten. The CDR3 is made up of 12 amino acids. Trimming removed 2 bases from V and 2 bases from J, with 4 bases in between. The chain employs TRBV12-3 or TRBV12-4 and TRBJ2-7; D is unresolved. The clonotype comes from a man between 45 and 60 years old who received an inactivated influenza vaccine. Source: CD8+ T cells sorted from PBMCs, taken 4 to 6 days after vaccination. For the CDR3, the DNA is TGTGCCAGCAGTTTAAGTACCTACGAGCAGTACTTC. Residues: CASSLSTYEQYF.